This is a list of T cell receptor beta chains from one sample in a study of shared T cell receptors in the human thymus. Measured with immunoSEQ multiplex PCR; TCRdb has only the in-frame clones, and not every one. The sample consists of under 700,000 clones, approximately 78% of them appearing once. These data were also reused for a study on human thymus T cells.

Sequences were obtained from thymocytes. Receptor source: a boy under two years old with a congenital heart defect. CDR3s include the opening cysteine and the closing phenylalanine or tryptophan. The D gene is left open where the match is weak. Not all rows give a size; the values are once, few, many and, for expanded clones, a class.

>TRBJ1-2|.|TRBV28|.
CASSPDGVQYGYTF
TGTGCCAGCAGTCCCGACGGGGTGCAGTATGGCTACACCTTC
>TRBJ2-5|.|TRBV5-1|.
CASSASHLAKQETQYF
TGCGCCAGCAGCGCTTCCCATCTAGCGAAACAAGAGACCCAGTACTTC
>TRBJ1-2|.|TRBV20-1|.
CSAPGDGYTF
TGCAGTGCCCCAGGTGATGGCTACACCTTC
>TRBJ1-2|.|TRBV9|.
CASSLQGRPYGYTF
TGTGCCAGCAGCCTTCAGGGGCGTCCCTATGGCTACACCTTC
>TRBJ2-1|TRBD1|TRBV6-1|few
CASSERQGLGYDEQFF
TGTGCCAGCAGCGAAAGACAGGGTTTGGGGTACGATGAGCAGTTCTTC
>TRBJ2-1|TRBD1|TRBV28|.
CASSLSTETGGAYNEQFF
TGTGCCAGCAGTTTATCTACTGAGACAGGGGGCGCCTACAATGAGCAGTTCTTC
>TRBJ2-1|TRBD2|TRBV25-1|few
CASSARTSEKRDEQFF
TGTGCCAGCAGTGCTCGGACTAGCGAGAAGAGGGATGAGCAGTTCTTC
>TRBJ2-1|TRBD2|TRBV7-2|.
CASSLRTSEQFF
TGTGCCAGCAGCCTACGGACTAGCGAGCAGTTCTTC
>TRBJ1-1|.|TRBV4-1|.
CASSQEGPRPQGSNTEAFF
TGCGCCAGCAGCCAAGAAGGACCCCGACCCCAGGGGTCGAACACTGAAGCTTTCTTT
>TRBJ2-7|.|TRBV27|.
CAGCRGWYEQYF
TGTGCCGGATGCAGGGGTTGGTACGAGCAGTACTTC
>TRBJ2-2|.|TRBV6-5|.
CASSYASNTGELFF
TGTGCCAGCAGTTACGCGTCGAACACCGGGGAGCTGTTTTTT
>TRBJ1-3|.|TRBV13|.
CASSWTELRDTIYF
TGTGCCAGCAGCTGGACGGAGTTGAGGGACACCATATATTTT
>TRBJ1-1|.|TRBV27|.
CASSLSRGGDTEAFF
TGTGCCAGCAGTTTATCGAGGGGAGGTGACACTGAAGCTTTCTTT
>TRBJ2-5|TRBD2|TRBV2|.
CASSEGGRADAETQYF
TGTGCCAGCAGTGAAGGCGGGAGGGCCGACGCTGAGACCCAGTACTTC
>TRBJ2-7|.|TRBV7-2|.
CASSQLATYEQYF
TGTGCCAGCAGCCAACTAGCAACCTACGAGCAGTACTTC
>TRBJ2-5|TRBD2|TRBV7-9|.
CASCSRTSGQQETQYF
TGTGCCAGCTGCAGCCGGACTAGCGGTCAACAAGAGACCCAGTACTTC
>TRBJ2-1|.|TRBV7-3|.
CASSLSCGTGNEQFF
TGTGCCAGCAGCTTAAGTTGCGGGACGGGGAATGAGCAGTTCTTC
>TRBJ2-1|TRBD2|TRBV7-9|.
CASREGLADNEQFF
TGTGCCAGCAGGGAGGGACTAGCGGACAATGAGCAGTTCTTC
>TRBJ1-5|.|TRBV27|.
CASSPDCNQPQHF
TGTGCCAGCAGTCCGGACTGCAATCAGCCCCAGCATTTT
>TRBJ2-2|TRBD2|TRBV28|.
CASREGREKVTGELFF
TGTGCCAGCAGGGAGGGGCGGGAGAAGGTAACCGGGGAGCTGTTTTTT
>TRBJ2-1|TRBD2|TRBV18|.
CASSGEPEGLAGEGGDEQFF
TGTGCCAGCTCAGGAGAACCCGAGGGACTAGCGGGAGAAGGGGGCGATGAGCAGTTCTTC
>TRBJ2-7|TRBD1|TRBV19|.
CASGTGLYEQYF
TGTGCCAGCGGGACAGGCCTCTACGAGCAGTACTTC
>TRBJ2-3|TRBD2|TRBV11-2|.
CASSFYPGASGSPDTQYF
TGTGCCAGCAGCTTTTACCCGGGGGCTAGCGGGAGCCCCGATACGCAGTATTTT
>TRBJ2-7|.|TRBV6-5|.
CASSYWRATPSEQYF
TGTGCCAGCAGTTACTGGAGGGCAACCCCGAGCGAGCAGTACTTC
>TRBJ2-1|TRBD2|TRBV5-1|.
CASRGPGLATINEQFF
TGCGCCAGCAGGGGACCGGGACTAGCGACAATCAATGAGCAGTTCTTC
>TRBJ2-3|TRBD2|TRBV27|few
CASSFRLGTSGSGTDTQYF
TGTGCCAGCAGTTTCCGACTCGGGACTAGCGGGAGCGGCACAGATACGCAGTATTTT
>TRBJ2-4|TRBD1|TRBV23-1|.
CALSFVTGAKNIQYF
TGCGCCCTAAGCTTTGTGACAGGGGCCAAAAACATTCAGTACTTC
>TRBJ2-7|.|TRBV10-2|once
CASSESTVAYEQYF
TGCGCCAGCAGTGAGTCAACTGTAGCCTACGAGCAGTACTTC
>TRBJ2-1|TRBD2|TRBV9|.
CASSVRPSGRAGYNEQFF
TGTGCCAGCAGCGTAAGGCCTAGCGGGAGGGCCGGGTACAATGAGCAGTTCTTC
>TRBJ2-3|.|TRBV5-1|.
CASSFGQWGGPDTQYF
TGCGCCAGCAGCTTTGGTCAATGGGGGGGCCCAGATACGCAGTATTTT
>TRBJ2-7|TRBD1|TRBV4-3|.
CASSWGTGASYEQYF
TGCGCCAGCAGCTGGGGGACAGGAGCCTCCTACGAGCAGTACTTC